This TCR beta chain was recorded in a study of cytomegalovirus exposure and HLA in healthy donors (dated by TCRdb to about 2017). For the study in its entirety: An earlier analysis of several hundred of the donors reported about 250 Gb of sequence data and 117 million unique TCR beta sequences from roughly 200 million T cells. A later genetic analysis used genome-wide SNP genotypes for about 65% of the roughly 700 donors, treating that subset as a discovery cohort. The study used immunosequencing to profile the T cell repertoires of more than 650 subjects and linked those repertoires to cytomegalovirus serostatus. In the later analysis, no new phenotypic data were used to find candidate immune exposures; instead, reliance was placed on TCR beta sequences and their occurrence across donors. HLA typing covered class I and class II loci at four-digit resolution. About 280 gigabases of sequencing data and roughly 81 million unique TCR sequences made up an early release that covered 500 to 650 HLA-typed donors. Four to six DR-DQ haplotypes were handled as single units for association and clustering, since linkage in the cohort was strong. An earlier analysis of more than 450 of the donors used high-throughput TCR beta sequencing to judge whether each TCR beta V gene segment behaved as functional or pseudogenic. High-throughput TCR immunosequencing, statistical association of individual TCRs with disease status, and machine learning were combined to predict cytomegalovirus infection status. Of the roughly 410 genotyped donors, 81% were placed in the genetic ancestry cluster associated with self-reported Caucasian donors. A separate validation cohort of 100 to 150 different subjects was used in addition to the roughly 620-subject first cohort. Donor age, sex, ethnicity and CMV serostatus were compiled together with the repertoire data. All discovery cohort repertoires had been generated on a single sequencing platform. The number of donors typed differed by locus, with about 629-630 for A, B, C, DRB1 and DQB1, around 500 for DQA1, 606 for DPA1, and some 440 for DPB1. A later analysis re-examined previously published TCR beta repertoires from roughly 720 donors and added high-resolution HLA genotyping to investigate patterns of TCR occurrence. Across around 400 genotyped donors of the cohort, an average of approximately 220,000 unique TCR beta nucleotide sequences per donor were sequenced, and 15% to 20% of those sequences were non-productive. The study aimed to test whether cataloging public T cell receptors could reveal signatures of past pathogen exposure.

Points the paper makes about the study in general: In a later analysis, some 18,000 TCR beta sequences were associated with specific HLA alleles at a false discovery rate of 0.05. Most TCR sequences were observed very rarely across donors, whereas some public TCRs were present in many individuals. The classifier was reported to diagnose cytomegalovirus status with high specificity and sensitivity in both the original cohort and the validation cohort. When HLA alleles, especially DR and DQ, strongly co-occurred, TCR associations were difficult to assign to individual alleles. Some IMGT-functional V segments, including TRBV6-2 and TRBV6-3, could not be told apart with the 87-base-pair reads, so those segments were excluded. The study listed 150 to 200 TCR beta chains as associated with cytomegalovirus. Compared with equally common non-associated chains, HLA-associated TCR beta chains in a later analysis were more clonally expanded and had lower generation probabilities. It was suggested by the authors that the approach could potentially be generalized to other disease states and immunological phenotypes. Presence/absence analyses assumed roughly uniform sequencing depth across donors, an assumption that may not hold. A later analysis found that most CMV-associated TCR beta chains appeared HLA-restricted, with HLA associations seemingly driven largely by CMV exposure. Because counts were too low, roughly 17 rarely observed V segments, including chromosome 9 orphons, were left out of the earlier analysis of a few hundred of the donors. An association between a missense DCLRE1C variant and V-gene and J-gene trimming of TCR beta chains was found in a later genetic analysis and replicated in an independent cohort. HLA typing was unavailable for some donors at each locus, so association tests used only the typed subset. CMV serostatus was the only immune exposure information available for the cohort. A further reported finding was that TCR beta sequences accurately predicted the HLA-A and HLA-B alleles for most subjects in the first cohort. The sequencing pipeline was judged likely to have produced a cluster of highly shared sequence variants as a technical artifact. Linkage disequilibrium might explain the correlated functional status among segregating V segments, but an unknown experimental factor could not be ruled out. In a later analysis, several top co-occurrence clusters were reported to appear linked to parvovirus B19, influenza, CMV and Epstein-Barr virus. This cohort had only TCR beta chains sequenced, and the lack of alpha or paired-chain data limited which features could be detected. A later analysis found that TCR association rates varied across HLA loci, with DRB1 alleles showing the most associated TCRs and HLA-C alleles the fewest. In an earlier analysis of 587 of the donors, most TCR beta V segments appeared in productive rearrangements about 87% or about 30% of the time, broadly matching IMGT annotations. A few of the identified cytomegalovirus-associated TCR beta chains were confirmed in vitro to be specific for cytomegalovirus antigens. Compared with the roughly 600-donor mean, donors in an Asian-associated ancestry cluster had fewer N-insertions in productive TCRs, according to a later genetic analysis.

The CDR3 goes from the cysteine to the phenylalanine over 17 residues. The read is trimmed to its CDR3 DNA, 51 bases read in frame from base 1. Details on this clone: There is no known antigen for this receptor. It has no much larger one-base neighbor in the sample; base qualities were not kept.

Libraries were prepared through the immunoSEQ multiplex PCR assay. For the multiplex PCR, a mixture combining 60 forward primers for TCR Vbeta segments and 13 reverse primers for TCR Jbeta segments was used. The CDR3 region of rearranged TCR beta genes was amplified from genomic DNA with a multiplex PCR assay. The Illumina HiSeq System was used to sequence the amplified TCR beta libraries as 87-base-pair reads. Per the authors' processing: Across the 670 or so repertoires, a later analysis counted about 81 million unique TCR beta chains, 9 million to 14 million of which were shared by at least two donors. Raw reads were error-corrected and collapsed into unique sequences by a nearest-neighbor algorithm in which closely related sequences were merged to remove PCR and sequencing errors. Alignment of CDR3 sequences to IMGT reference sequences was used to assign V, D and J gene segments. For a sequence to be retained, a match of at least six nucleotides was required to both a V gene segment and a J gene segment. A rearrangement was called productive if the CDR3 had no stop codons and remained in frame with V and J, and every other rearrangement was called non-productive. CDR3 was defined according to IMGT convention as the region running from the second conserved V-encoded cysteine to the conserved J-encoded phenylalanine. Sequences without an unambiguous match to a single V gene segment were excluded from the earlier analysis of approximately 600 of the donors. In an earlier analysis of several hundred of the donors, V segments were called functional above 56.7% productive rearrangements and were called segregating when the between-donor standard deviation exceeded 5%. A statistical classification framework was built for diagnosing cytomegalovirus status from the catalog of TCR beta chain sequences. V and J gene assignment, in a later analysis, came from comparing TCR nucleotide sequences with IMGT/GENE-DB human TR gene sequences. The TCRdist pipeline was used in a later analysis to assign CDR3 sequences and most-parsimonious VDJ recombination scenarios. In a later analysis, each TCR beta chain was defined by its CDR3 amino acid sequence together with its V-gene family, and reads without a unique V-gene family were excluded. A later analysis removed 600 or so highly shared, low-generation-probability nucleotide sequences to deal with suspected cross-contamination and a sequencing artifact. For each public chain, a later analysis derived a clonal expansion index from normalized ranks of inferred template counts within each repertoire. A later analysis computed generation probabilities with a VDJ recombination model fitted to out-of-frame rearrangements, and checked the results against IGoR. In a later analysis, hypergeometric tests were used to score TCR-TCR, TCR-HLA and TCR-CMV co-occurrence, with a repertoire-size bias correction applied to TCR pairs. To estimate false discovery rates, a later analysis permuted the HLA or CMV assignments 20 times. In a later analysis, co-occurring TCRs were grouped with DBSCAN, and TCRdist sequence similarity was added when clustering was performed within HLA-allele-positive subsets. Repertoires with fewer than 30,000 or more than 120,000 public chains, plus five repertoires with anomalous nucleotide sharing, were excluded from co-occurrence clustering. TCRdb retrieved this table from immuneACCESS and kept in-frame rearrangements only. Not all clones are present; in checked studies, unresolved V genes account for under half, and no reason is known for the remainder. V and J calls and clone size are copied from that table; D and trimming were computed from the DNA. In all, the sample holds around 120,000 clones, and roughly 71% of those were seen once. The ten largest clones take up 11% of the sample.

The cohort was made up of approximately 700 healthy bone marrow donors. At the time of sampling, all cohort members were nominally healthy, though unrecorded immune exposures were likely present. The donor was CMV seropositive and was included in the group of almost 300 seropositive cohort members. A peripheral blood sample was collected from each donor, and TCR beta sequencing was performed on peripheral blood mononuclear cells. Genomic DNA extraction from the blood cell samples was performed with the Qiagen DNeasy Blood Extraction Kit. The chain is assembled from TRBV12-2 and TRBJ1-2. TRBV12-2 is a listed pseudogene. Sequenced material: PBMCs. The source is a man aged 40-55 years in good health and CMV-seropositive. The nucleotide sequence reads as follows: TGTGCAAGTCGCTTAGCGTTTCGAGGAGAACTTGGCTTTGGCTACACCTTC. This gives the protein CASRLAFRGELGFGYTF.